This T cell receptor (beta chain) was observed in a study of cytomegalovirus exposure and HLA in healthy donors. Study outcomes and limitations: Donors belonging to an Asian-associated ancestry cluster reportedly showed fewer N-insertions in productive TCRs than the approximately 680-donor mean, according to what a later analysis found. Later on, analysis showed that most CMV-associated TCR beta chains appeared to be HLA-restricted. Sequence variants that were highly shared formed a cluster that was likely a sequencing artifact. In an earlier analysis, most TCR beta V segments were productive about 87% or about 30% of the time.

PCR used 60 Vbeta primers and 13 Jbeta primers. Here immunoSEQ multiplex PCR was the method, and the copy in TCRdb shows in-frame clones only, minus some. The top ten hold roughly 15% of the sample, which has tens of thousands of clones, about two thirds seen once. J lost 5 bases, V lost 5 bases, and 4 bases had no gene match. The CDR3 runs to 13 residues. Germline V gene sequence: CDR1 SGHTA, CDR2 FQGTGA. A note on this clone: Its antigen is not known.

This TCR was sampled from a woman aged 50 to 60 in good health and CMV-seropositive. The sample taken for sequencing was PBMCs. This rearrangement joins TRBV7-3 to TRBJ2-5; TRBD1 matches at 8 bases. The CDR3 protein is CASSLRGRETQYF. The CDR3 DNA reads TGTGCCAGCAGCCTCAGGGGGCGCGAGACCCAGTACTTC.